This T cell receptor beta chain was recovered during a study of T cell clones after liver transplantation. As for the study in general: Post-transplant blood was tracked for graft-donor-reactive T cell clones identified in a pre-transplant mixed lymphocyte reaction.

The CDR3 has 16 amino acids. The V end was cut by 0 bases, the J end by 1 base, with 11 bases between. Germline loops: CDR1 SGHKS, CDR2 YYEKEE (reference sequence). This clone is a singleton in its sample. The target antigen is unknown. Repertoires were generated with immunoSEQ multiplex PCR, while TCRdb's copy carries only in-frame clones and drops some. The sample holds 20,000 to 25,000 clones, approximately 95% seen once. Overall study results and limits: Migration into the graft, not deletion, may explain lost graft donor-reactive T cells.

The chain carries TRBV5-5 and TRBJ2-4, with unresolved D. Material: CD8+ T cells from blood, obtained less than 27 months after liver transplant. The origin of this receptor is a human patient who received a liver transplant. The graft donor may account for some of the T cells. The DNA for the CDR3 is TGTGCCAGCAGCTTGGTACGGGTCGGGGCCAAAAACATTCAGTACTTC. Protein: CASSLVRVGAKNIQYF. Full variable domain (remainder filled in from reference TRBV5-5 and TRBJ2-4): DAGVTQSPTHLIKTRGQQVTLRCSPISGHKSVSWYQQVLGQGPQFIFQYYEKEERGRGNFPDRFSARQFPNYSSELNVNALLLGDSALYLCASSLVRVGAKNIQYFGAGTRLSVL.